One sample yielded the 10 T cell receptor beta chains listed below, sequenced in a study of PD-1 blockade in mismatch repair-deficient tumors. Profiling relied on immunoSEQ multiplex PCR, and the TCRdb table lists in-frame clones only, not all of them. The sample includes fewer than 45,000 clones, about 85% of them seen just once. Sequenced here: peripheral blood, sampled roughly 75 weeks after starting pembrolizumab. The receptor set was obtained from an adult with mismatch repair-deficient cancer.

The DNA of the CDR3 is TGTGCCAGCAGCGTCTTACAGGGAGCTAATGAAAAACTGTTTTTT. Translation gives CASSVLQGANEKLFF. The gene calls are TRBV7-9 and TRBJ1-4; D possibly corresponds to TRBD1 (6 bases). Trimming took off 5 bases at V and 3 bases at J, with 13 bases between the two ends. The CDR3 consists of 15 residues. Germline CDR1 reads SEHNR; CDR2 reads FQNEAQ (reference sequence).

The chain's CDR3 is CASSYWRPETQYF. The CDR3, as DNA: TGTGCCAGCAGTTACTGGAGACCAGAGACCCAGTACTTC. This chain connects TRBV6-6 to TRBJ2-5; no definite D call. The CDR3 is 13 amino acids. V shed 1 base and J shed 4 bases, with 7 bases lying between them. The germline V gene has CDR1 MNHNY and CDR2 SVGAGI (reference sequence).

This rearrangement joins TRBV15 to TRBJ2-7; no reliable D call. This CDR3 has 13 residues. V gave up 0 bases and J gave up 3 bases, with 6 bases separating them. CDR1 and CDR2 from the germline V gene are LNHNV and YYDKDF (reference sequence). DNA for the CDR3: TGTGCCACCAGCAGAGATATAGGCTACGAGCAGTACTTC. Its protein is CATSRDIGYEQYF.

This clone was found once. The V call is TRBV27, the J call TRBJ1-1; D is unresolved. Trimming removed 8 bases from V and 1 base from J, with 14 bases in between. This CDR3 comprises 14 residues. Germline CDR1 is MNHEY and CDR2 is SMNVEV (reference sequence). CDR3 DNA sequence: TGTGCCAGCCGAGAGACCTATAGGAACACTGAAGCTTTCTTT. This translates into CASRETYRNTEAFF.

The genes are TRBV4-1 and TRBJ2-1; D is ambiguous. Germline assignment: CDR1 MGHRA and CDR2 YSYEKL. This CDR3 spans 16 amino acids. V was shortened by 1 base and J by 4 bases, with 14 bases between the two germline ends. DNA of the CDR3: TGCGCCAGCAGCCAAGGTTTGGAGCTTTATTACAATGAGCAGTTCTTC. It is translated as CASSQGLELYYNEQFF.

This rearrangement joins TRBV9 to TRBJ2-4; D possibly corresponds to TRBD2 (7 bases). The CDR3 extends over 17 amino acids. The germline V gene has CDR1 SGDLS and CDR2 YYNGEE. Trimming pared 2 bases from V and 8 bases from J, leaving 23 bases between. CDR3 nucleotide sequence: TGTGCCAGCAGCGTCCGCGGGGGCGGATCTAGCCGGGACATTCAGTACTTC. Protein product: CASSVRGGGSSRDIQYF. Supplemented by reference TRBV9 and TRBJ2-4, the full variable domain reads DSGVTQTPKHLITATGQRVTLRCSPRSGDLSVYWYQQSLDQGLQFLIQYYNGEERAKGNILERFSAQQFPDLHSELNLSSLELGDSALYFCASSVRGGGSSRDIQYFGAGTRLSVL.

The V and J genes are TRBV9 and TRBJ2-3, with D unresolved. The germline CDR1 and CDR2 sequences are SGDLS and YYNGEE. Trimming stripped 0 bases from V and 4 bases from J, with 9 bases between. This CDR3 is built from 14 residues. The CDR3 DNA reads TGTGCCAGCAGCGTAGAACGAAAACCAGATACGCAGTATTTT. Amino acid sequence: CASSVERKPDTQYF.

J is TRBJ2-7 and V is TRBV13, with 7 bases identical to TRBD2. Germline-derived CDR1 and CDR2 are PRHDT and FYEKMQ (reference sequence). There are 14 residues in the CDR3. With V trimmed by 3 bases and J by 7 bases, 9 bases remained unmatched. This CDR3 reads CASSFVAGEGEQYF. DNA for the CDR3: TGTGCCAGCAGCTTTGTCGCGGGAGAGGGTGAGCAGTACTTC.

This chain joins TRBV15 and TRBJ2-1; D gene uncertain. V gave up 4 bases and J gave up 10 bases, with 17 bases separating them. CDR1 and CDR2 (germline): LNHNV, YYDKDF (reference sequence). The CDR3 is 14 amino acids. For the CDR3, the DNA is TGTGCCACCAGCAAAATGGCTCGACAAATGGAGCAGTTCTTC. This translates into CATSKMARQMEQFF. The full variable domain, completed using reference TRBV15 and TRBJ2-1, is DAMVIQNPRYQVTQFGKPVTLSCSQTLNHNVMYWYQQKSSQAPKLLFHYYDKDFNNEADTPDNFQSRRPNTSFCFLDIRSPGLGDTAMYLCATSKMARQMEQFFGPGTRLTVL.

This clone is classed as medium-sized. This sequence joins TRBV6-1 and TRBJ2-1, with 8 nucleotides matching TRBD2. V shed 3 bases and J 4 bases; nucleotides not matched to a gene: 8. Germline lookup yields CDR1 MNHNS and CDR2 SASEGT. CDR3 length: 16 amino acids. The CDR3 region has the DNA TGTGCCAGCAGTGAGACCACTAGCGGAGTATACAATGAGCAGTTCTTC. Its protein is CASSETTSGVYNEQFF.